These 6 T cell receptor beta chains came from one sample sequenced in a study of PD-L1 blockade in urothelial cancer. The table came from immunoSEQ multiplex PCR; TCRdb's copy has only in-frame clones and leaves some out. The sample includes about 45,000 clones, roughly 90% of them seen just once. Time point meaning: pretreatment peripheral blood. The sequenced sample was PBMCs, obtained around atezolizumab (anti-PD-L1) treatment. The receptors stem from a donor at least 40 years old with urothelial cancer.

The rearrangement uses TRBV11-3 and TRBJ1-1; TRBD1 matches 8 bases. With 0 bases clipped from V and 0 bases from J, the junction kept 9 bases outside the gene matches. This CDR3 contains 18 residues. CDR1 and CDR2 (germline): SGHNT, YENEEA. CDR3 nucleotides: TGTGCCAGCAGCTTAGAACAGGGGGGGACCGTCTTGAACACTGAAGCTTTCTTT. It specifies CASSLEQGGTVLNTEAFF.

The rearrangement links TRBV7-9 to TRBJ2-1; D ambiguous. Trimming left V 5 bases short and J 3 bases short, with 17 bases between. CDR3 length: 16 amino acids. Per the germline V gene, CDR1 is SEHNR and CDR2 is FQNEAQ (reference sequence). The CDR3: CASSPRSSSDYNEQFF. The CDR3 DNA reads TGTGCCAGCAGCCCCCGGAGCTCGAGTGACTACAATGAGCAGTTCTTC. Full variable domain (remainder filled in from reference TRBV7-9 and TRBJ2-1): DTGVSQNPRHKITKRGQNVTFRCDPISEHNRLYWYRQTLGQGPEFLTYFQNEAQLEKSRLLSDRFSAERPKGSFSTLEIQRTEQGDSAMYLCASSPRSSSDYNEQFFGPGTRLTVL.

V and J are TRBV7-3 and TRBJ2-2; 9 nucleotides match TRBD2. V shed 6 bases and J 6 bases; nucleotides not matched to a gene: 11. This CDR3 spans 16 amino acids. Germline CDR1 reads SGHTA; CDR2 reads FQGTGA. The CDR3 spells CASSDPAGTSPGELFF. CDR3 DNA sequence: TGTGCCAGCAGTGACCCTGCCGGGACTAGCCCCGGGGAGCTGTTTTTT.

The V and J genes are TRBV19 and TRBJ2-7; no clear D gene. The length of the CDR3 is 13 residues. CDR1 is LNHDA, CDR2 SQIVND, per germline (reference sequence). Trimming took 5 bases from V and 1 from J, leaving 9 bases between them. CDR3 sequence (DNA): TGTGCCAGTAGTTTGAGAGGATCCTACGAGCAGTACTTC. This translates into CASSLRGSYEQYF.

This clone was picked up one time. The CDR3 nucleotides read TGTGCCAGCAGCTTAGGACGGGGGTGGGATACGCAGTATTTT. Its translation is CASSLGRGWDTQYF. The chain couples TRBV7-6 to TRBJ2-3; tentative D call: TRBD2 (6 bases). Germline CDR1 SGHVS, CDR2 FNYEAQ. Trimming cost V 1 base and J 6 bases, with 11 bases left between them. The CDR3 contains 14 residues.

CDR3 amino acids: CASSWRTGVSNQPQHF. CDR3 in DNA: TGTGCCAGCAGCTGGAGGACAGGGGTCAGCAATCAGCCCCAGCATTTT. V usage is TRBV5-8 and J usage is TRBJ1-5; 9 bases align to TRBD1. This CDR3 region has 16 residues. The V segment lost 3 bases and the J segment 1 base; nucleotides outside the gene matches: 5. Germline V lookup: CDR1 SGHTS, CDR2 YDEGEE.